This T cell receptor beta chain was recorded in a study of T cells after yellow fever vaccination. Study results and limitations: The secondary T-cell response peaked on day 5, not day 15, but was weaker. Abundant bulk-derived clonotypes could contaminate FACS-sorted repertoires.

This clonotype has a count of ten or more. Its antigen is not identified. The V end lost 6 bases, the J end lost 0 bases, and 6 bases lay between the germline ends. The CDR3 is made up of 13 amino acids. Germline V gene data show CDR1 as MNHEY and CDR2 as SVGAGI. The authors made TCR cDNA by 5'RACE template switching, adding a universal primer site and UMIs. MiXCR, run by TCRdb on the 5' RACE reads, gives a single entry per CDR3 protein. This sample carries some 400,000 distinct CDR3 sequences, 15% to 20% of them seen once, and the ten largest clones take 15% to 20%. This clonotype was sampled from a man between 18 and 35 years old who received the YFV17D yellow fever vaccine. The chain joins TRBV6-5 to TRBJ1-3, with no clear D. The sample here was PBMCs, taken before the yellow fever booster vaccination. This CDR3 reads CASRTPSGNTIYF. CDR3 nucleotide sequence: TGTGCCAGCAGGACACCCTCTGGAAACACCATATATTTT.